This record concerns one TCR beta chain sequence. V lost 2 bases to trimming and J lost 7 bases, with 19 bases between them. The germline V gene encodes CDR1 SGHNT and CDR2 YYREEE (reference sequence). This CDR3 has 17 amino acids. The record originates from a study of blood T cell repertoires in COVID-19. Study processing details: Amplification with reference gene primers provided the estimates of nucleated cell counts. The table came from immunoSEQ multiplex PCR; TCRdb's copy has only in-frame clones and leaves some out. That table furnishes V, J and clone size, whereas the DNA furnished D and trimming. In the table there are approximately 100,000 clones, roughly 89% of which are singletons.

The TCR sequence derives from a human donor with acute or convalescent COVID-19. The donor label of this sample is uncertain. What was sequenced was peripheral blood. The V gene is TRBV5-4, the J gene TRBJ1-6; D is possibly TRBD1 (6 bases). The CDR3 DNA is TGTGCCAGCAGCTTTCGGCAGGGGCCTTTTCGAAATTCACCCCTCCACTTT. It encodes CASSFRQGPFRNSPLHF.